The rows below give T cell receptor beta chains drawn from one sample of a study of blood T cell repertoires in COVID-19. Profiling relied on immunoSEQ multiplex PCR, and the TCRdb table lists in-frame clones only, not all of them. This sample has more than 300,000 clones, with more than 75% found just once. The specimen was PBMCs or T cells enriched from blood (not recorded which). These receptors were taken from a woman in her late teens or twenties who had recovered from COVID-19. Each CDR3 is given with its conserved first and last residue. A D gene is named only where the DNA matches it firmly. Rows give clone size only sometimes, using once, few, many, or a class for an expanded clone.

CDR3 length: 17
D gene: TRBD1
J gene: TRBJ1-3
V gene: TRBV28
clone size: -
CDR3 protein: CASSFAAGTGELNTIYF
CDR3 DNA: TGTGCCAGCAGTTTCGCGGCCGGGACAGGGGAGTTGAACACCATATATTTT

CDR3 length: 17
D gene: TRBD1
J gene: TRBJ2-2
V gene: TRBV3-1/TRBV3-2
clone size: -
CDR3 protein: CASSQLVSGTGTGELFF
CDR3 DNA: TGTGCCAGCAGCCAATTGGTCTCCGGGACAGGCACCGGGGAGCTGTTTTTT

CDR3 length: 16
D gene: -
J gene: TRBJ2-7
V gene: TRBV5-1
clone size: few
CDR3 protein: CASSYGMVGATYEQYF
CDR3 DNA: TGCGCCAGCAGCTATGGGATGGTGGGGGCGACCTACGAGCAGTACTTC

CDR3 length: 15
D gene: TRBD1
J gene: TRBJ2-7
V gene: TRBV4-1
clone size: -
CDR3 protein: CASSPRTGSSYEQYF
CDR3 DNA: TGCGCCAGCAGCCCGAGGACAGGGAGCTCCTACGAGCAGTACTTC

CDR3 length: 14
D gene: -
J gene: TRBJ1-2
V gene: TRBV6-5
clone size: once
CDR3 protein: CASSLSFGVYGYTF
CDR3 DNA: TGTGCCAGCAGTTTGAGTTTCGGGGTCTATGGCTACACCTTC

CDR3 length: 15
D gene: -
J gene: TRBJ1-4
V gene: TRBV5-1
clone size: -
CDR3 protein: CASSLDGQPNEKLFF
CDR3 DNA: TGCGCCAGCAGCTTGGATGGACAGCCTAATGAAAAACTGTTTTTT

CDR3 length: 12
D gene: -
J gene: TRBJ1-1
V gene: TRBV7-9
clone size: -
CDR3 protein: CASSLGTFEAFF
CDR3 DNA: TGTGCCAGCAGCCTAGGGACATTTGAAGCTTTCTTT

CDR3 length: 18
D gene: TRBD2
J gene: TRBJ2-1
V gene: TRBV19
clone size: few
CDR3 protein: CASSVRTSGGPSYNEQFF
CDR3 DNA: TGTGCCAGTAGTGTTCGGACTAGCGGGGGCCCCTCCTACAATGAGCAGTTCTTC

CDR3 length: 14
D gene: -
J gene: TRBJ2-2
V gene: TRBV7-2
clone size: -
CDR3 protein: CASSLAPGTGELFF
CDR3 DNA: TGTGCCAGCAGCTTAGCGCCAGGCACCGGGGAGCTGTTTTTT

CDR3 length: 14
D gene: TRBD1
J gene: TRBJ1-1
V gene: TRBV7-8
clone size: -
CDR3 protein: CASSLLGQGTEAFF
CDR3 DNA: TGTGCCAGCAGCTTACTGGGACAGGGGACTGAAGCTTTCTTT

CDR3 length: 19
D gene: TRBD1
J gene: TRBJ2-7
V gene: TRBV28
clone size: -
CDR3 protein: CASSPTGGYEFGSPYEQYF
CDR3 DNA: TGTGCCAGCAGTCCAACAGGGGGCTATGAGTTCGGGAGTCCCTACGAGCAGTACTTC

CDR3 length: 16
D gene: -
J gene: TRBJ1-1
V gene: TRBV7-9
clone size: once
CDR3 protein: CASSPPGQLLNTEAFF
CDR3 DNA: TGTGCCAGCAGCCCACCTGGACAGCTGCTGAACACTGAAGCTTTCTTT

CDR3 length: 18
D gene: -
J gene: TRBJ1-1
V gene: TRBV4-3
clone size: -
CDR3 protein: CASSQDMGGLGLNTEAFF
CDR3 DNA: TGCGCCAGCAGCCAAGATATGGGAGGGCTTGGCCTGAACACTGAAGCTTTCTTT

CDR3 length: 14
D gene: -
J gene: TRBJ2-1
V gene: TRBV7-3
clone size: once
CDR3 protein: CASSGTALGDEQFF
CDR3 DNA: TGTGCCAGCAGTGGGACTGCCCTAGGGGATGAGCAGTTCTTC

CDR3 length: 12
D gene: -
J gene: TRBJ2-1
V gene: TRBV28
clone size: -
CDR3 protein: CASGQGYNEQFF
CDR3 DNA: TGTGCCAGCGGTCAGGGATACAATGAGCAGTTCTTC